This TCR beta chain was profiled in a study of PD-1 blockade in classical Hodgkin lymphoma. Findings of the study overall: Newly diagnosed patients had diversity similar to the baseline diversity of complete responders. Individuals who commenced nivolumab within less than 1 year of ASCT were excluded. CD4+ TCR diversity rose significantly by C4D1, and CD8+ TCR diversity did not.

Noted time point: cycle 4 day 1 (C4D1), after five to seven weeks of nivolumab. Patients all relapsed after autologous stem cell transplantation, and there was variation in brentuximab vedotin exposure. Note on this clone: The antigen is unknown.

CDR1 and CDR2 from the germline V gene are SGHRS and YFSETQ. This CDR3 is 17 amino acids long. J gave up 6 bases and V 0 bases, and 14 bases lay outside the gene matches. Method: immunoSEQ multiplex PCR; TCRdb's copy keeps in-frame clones and lacks some. The sample shows about 49,000 clones, around 89% of them seen only once. The sample was peripheral blood mononuclear cells (PBMCs), taken before the fourth cycle of nivolumab. The source is a human donor with classical Hodgkin lymphoma. V usage is TRBV5-1 and J usage is TRBJ1-2; TRBD1 matches at 7 bases. The CDR3 spells CASSLDYRGLVKDGYTF. In nucleotides, the CDR3 is TGCGCCAGCAGCTTGGACTACAGGGGATTGGTTAAGGATGGCTACACCTTC.